This TCR beta chain comes out of a study of blood T cells in healthy people across ages. The authors ran a second PCR of about 7 to 12 cycles using a sample-barcoded 5' primer and a J-beta primer mix. MiXCR, run by TCRdb on the 5' RACE reads, gives a single entry per CDR3 protein. The sample holds about 700,000 distinct CDR3 sequences; about 32% are singletons and the top ten take less than 20%. This clonotype occurred many times. The sequence derives from a woman of 80 years or more in good health. Sample: blood.

The CDR3: CASTMGQADTQYF. For the CDR3, the DNA is TGTGCCAGCACCATGGGACAGGCGGATACGCAGTATTTT. The chain recombines TRBV7-3 with TRBJ2-3; the match to TRBD1 covers 8 bases. Germline V gene data show CDR1 as SGHTA and CDR2 as FQGTGA. Germline trimming cut 7 bases from V and 6 bases from J; bases unmatched to any gene: 6. This CDR3 region has 13 residues.